The TCR beta chain described here comes from a study of beta chain features in type 1 diabetes. Study background: Cell yields, gender and age were comparable in patients and healthy donors.

This CDR3 has 16 amino acids. Looked up from germline, CDR1 is LNHDA and CDR2 is SQIVND (reference sequence). V gave up 6 bases and J gave up 5 bases, with 23 bases separating them. All of the isolated RNA was reverse transcribed, so expressed TCRB transcripts were sequenced. Libraries were prepared by immunoSEQ multiplex PCR; TCRdb keeps only in-frame clonotypes and omits some of them. This table has about 160,000 clones, approximately 8.4% appearing once. What was sequenced was central memory CD4+ T cells from blood. This receptor was obtained from a young woman in good health. This chain uses TRBV19 with TRBJ2-7; D perhaps matches TRBD2 (5 bases). The CDR3: CASSAKADGFWNEQYF. The CDR3 DNA sequence: TGTGCCAGTAGCGCAAAAGCGGACGGTTTCTGGAACGAGCAGTACTTC.